Presented here are 23 T cell receptor beta chains from one specimen sequenced in a study of PD-1 and CTLA-4 blockade in melanoma (dated by TCRdb to about 2021). The receptor library was made with the immunoSEQ multiplex PCR assay. The source is immuneACCESS, and TCRdb retained only in-frame sequences with V and J called. Part of the clones is not carried over; for the studies checked, unresolved V genes explain less than half of this, and the remainder is unexplained. The sample profile shows 15,000 to 20,000 clones; over 65% of them were found once. The ten largest clones take up about 17% of the sample. The specimen was CD8+ T cells from peripheral blood, collected before anti-PD-1 treatment. The receptor set was obtained from a human donor with melanoma.

The J gene is TRBJ1-3, the V gene TRBV30; 8 bases agree with TRBD1. The germline gives CDR1 GTSNPN, CDR2 SVGIG (reference sequence). The length of the CDR3 is 13 residues. J gave up 4 bases and V 3 bases, and 2 bases lay outside the gene matches. The CDR3 is CAWSRDRGNTIYF. CDR3 coding DNA: TGTGCCTGGAGCCGGGACAGGGGAAACACCATATATTTT. The full variable domain, with the rest looked up from reference TRBV30 and TRBJ1-3, is SQTIHQWPATLVQPVGSPLSLECTVEGTSNPNLYWYRQAAGRGLQLLFYSVGIGQISSEVPQNLSASRPQDRQFILSSKKLLLSDSGFYLCAWSRDRGNTIYFGEGSWLTVV.

This clone was recorded only once. J is TRBJ2-7 and V is TRBV11-2; 8 bases are a match to TRBD1. This CDR3 spans 15 amino acids. Germline values: CDR1 SGHAT, CDR2 FQNNGV. V lost 3 bases to trimming and J lost 5 bases; unmatched junction nucleotides: 9. CDR3 DNA: TGTGCCAGCAGCTTGGCGGACAGGGCAGTAGACGAGCAGTACTTC. Protein sequence: CASSLADRAVDEQYF.

The V call is TRBV30, the J call TRBJ1-1; 7 bases are a match to TRBD1. The CDR3 sequence is 14 residues long. Losses at the gene ends were 4 bases for V and 4 bases for J; bases not matched to a gene: 9. Germline V gene data show CDR1 as GTSNPN and CDR2 as SVGIG (reference sequence). This CDR3 reads CAWKWQGESTEAFF. The CDR3, as DNA: TGTGCCTGGAAATGGCAGGGGGAGAGCACTGAAGCTTTCTTT.

V gene TRBV7-6 combines with J gene TRBJ1-3; D remains ambiguous. Trimming cost V 5 bases and J 5 bases, with 10 bases left between them. CDR1 is SGHVS and CDR2 is FNYEAQ in the germline V gene. The CDR3 length is 13 residues. The CDR3 spells CASSTGTRNTIYF. In DNA, the CDR3 is TGTGCCAGCAGCACGGGAACCCGAAACACCATATATTTT.

J is TRBJ1-5 and V is TRBV19; unclear D gene. Trimming left V 4 bases short and J 3 bases short, with 4 bases between. Germline V gene data show CDR1 as LNHDA and CDR2 as SQIVND (reference sequence). CDR3 length equals 12 residues. CDR3 nucleotides: TGTGCCAGTAGTAGCCTCAATCAGCCCCAGCATTTT. Its translation is CASSSLNQPQHF.

The J gene is TRBJ2-5, the V gene TRBV28, with 9 bases lining up with TRBD1. This CDR3 region has 16 residues. Germline CDR1 reads MDHEN; CDR2 reads SYDVKM. V shed 2 bases, J shed 1 base, and the junction held 5 bases outside the gene matches. The chain's CDR3 is CASSLTGTGLQETQYF. The DNA for the CDR3 is TGTGCCAGCAGTTTAACCGGGACAGGGCTCCAAGAGACCCAGTACTTC.

The chain employs TRBV14 and TRBJ2-2, with D unresolved. The CDR3 contains 14 residues. V shed 1 base and J shed 3 bases, with 6 bases lying between them. The germline gives CDR1 SGHDN, CDR2 FVKESK. The CDR3 sequence is CASSQGIYTGELFF. CDR3 sequence (DNA): TGTGCCAGCAGCCAAGGGATTTACACCGGGGAGCTGTTTTTT.

The chain is built from TRBV5-1 and TRBJ2-5; D unclear. This CDR3 contains 14 residues. In germline, CDR1 is SGHRS, CDR2 YFSETQ. Trimming cost V 0 bases and J 5 bases, with 11 bases left between them. The CDR3 loop is CASSLDGVGETQYF. CDR3 in DNA: TGCGCCAGCAGCTTGGATGGGGTCGGGGAGACCCAGTACTTC.

This clone has a handful of counts. The rearrangement joins TRBV27 to TRBJ1-1; the D is unclear. The CDR3 runs to 14 residues. CDR1 is MNHEY, CDR2 SMNVEV, per germline (reference sequence). V was cut by 7 bases and J by 0 bases, with 12 bases left in between. DNA for the CDR3: TGTGCCAGCATGATGGGAGGGCTGAACACTGAAGCTTTCTTT. Amino acid sequence: CASMMGGLNTEAFF.

The chain couples TRBV4-1 to TRBJ2-7; D remains ambiguous. Between the trimmed V and J ends, which lost 1 base and 4 bases, there was a span of 17 bases. There are 16 residues in the CDR3. Germline assignment: CDR1 MGHRA and CDR2 YSYEKL. CDR3 coding DNA: TGCGCCAGCAGCCAAGTTCTAGGGCTCCAAAAGTACGAGCAGTACTTC. It translates to CASSQVLGLQKYEQYF.

The chain has TRBV6-5 and TRBJ1-1; tentatively, D is TRBD1 (6 bases). The V end was cut by 6 bases, the J end by 7 bases, with 21 bases between. CDR3 length equals 15 residues. Germline V lookup: CDR1 MNHEY, CDR2 SVGAGI. CDR3 residues: CASSPSRRGAVEAFF. CDR3 sequence (DNA): TGTGCCAGCAGCCCCAGTAGGAGGGGGGCGGTTGAAGCTTTCTTT.

The V call is TRBV29-1, the J call TRBJ1-2; no reliable D call. Trimming took 4 bases from V and 2 from J, leaving 8 bases between them. CDR1 is SQVTM, CDR2 ANQGSEA, per germline. CDR3 size: 12 residues. The CDR3, as DNA: TGCAGCGTTGTTTTACGGAACTATGGCTACACCTTC. Protein product: CSVVLRNYGYTF.

The chain links TRBV7-9 to TRBJ1-2, with TRBD1 matching 9 bases. In germline, CDR1 is SEHNR, CDR2 FQNEAQ (reference sequence). After removal of 4 bases from V and 8 bases from J, the junction contained 5 bases not matched to a gene. The CDR3 has 13 amino acids. In DNA form, the CDR3 reads TGTGCCAGCAGCTATACAGGGGGCCGGGGCTACACCTTC. Translating it yields CASSYTGGRGYTF.

The chain uses TRBV5-1 and TRBJ2-7, with 12 bases that match TRBD2. CDR3 size: 17 residues. Looked up from germline, CDR1 is SGHRS and CDR2 is YFSETQ. V was clipped by 5 bases and J by 5 bases; unmatched bases: 14. The CDR3 loop is CASRYPPLAGGLDEQYF. Here the CDR3 DNA reads TGCGCCAGCAGATACCCGCCTCTAGCGGGGGGGCTCGACGAGCAGTACTTC.

This chain links TRBV11-2 with TRBJ1-2; possible D gene TRBD1, 5 bases. This CDR3 comprises 15 residues. Germline V gene lookup returns CDR1 SGHAT and CDR2 FQNNGV. Trimming left V 4 bases short and J 4 bases short, with 16 bases between. The CDR3: CASSYHADSSYGYTF. The CDR3 DNA reads TGTGCCAGCAGCTACCATGCTGACAGCTCCTATGGCTACACCTTC.

This chain uses TRBV7-8 with TRBJ1-5; D remains unclear. Trimming took off 1 base at V and 6 bases at J, with 7 bases between the two ends. The germline gives CDR1 SGHVS, CDR2 FQNEAQ. CDR3 length: 13 residues. The CDR3 protein is CASSLGGGQPQHF. CDR3 in DNA: TGTGCCAGCAGCTTAGGGGGTGGTCAGCCCCAGCATTTT.

This clone is a singleton in its sample. The rearrangement uses TRBV24-1 and TRBJ2-3, with D unclear. The CDR3 is 13 amino acids. Germline lookup yields CDR1 KGHDR and CDR2 SFDVKD. Trimming pared 1 base from V and 10 bases from J, leaving 11 bases between. CDR3 coding DNA: TGTGCCACCAGTGATTTTTCGGCCACCGCGCAGTATTTT. Protein product: CATSDFSATAQYF.

The chain uses TRBV12-3 or TRBV12-4 and TRBJ2-1, with 7 bases fitting TRBD2. CDR3 length equals 13 residues. Germline trimming cut 5 bases from V and 10 bases from J; bases unmatched to any gene: 8. CDR3 nucleotide sequence: TGTGCCAGCAGTCCAGGACTAGTCCGAGAGCAGTTCTTC. This gives the protein CASSPGLVREQFF.

V gene TRBV27 combines with J gene TRBJ2-1; TRBD2 aligns across 10 bases. V dropped 2 bases and J dropped 7; count of bases not matched to a gene: 8. Germline CDR1 and CDR2: MNHEY and SMNVEV (reference sequence). This CDR3 has 16 residues. CDR3 region: CASSLIKSSGSNEQFF. The CDR3 DNA follows: TGTGCCAGCAGTTTAATTAAGTCTAGCGGGAGTAATGAGCAGTTCTTC.

The CDR3 spells CASKRGQGDNEQFF. For the CDR3, the DNA is TGTGCCAGCAAAAGGGGACAGGGGGACAATGAGCAGTTCTTC. V gene TRBV2 combines with J gene TRBJ2-1, with 11 bases aligning to TRBD1. This CDR3 is 14 amino acids long. The germline gives CDR1 SNHLY, CDR2 FYNNEI. Trimming took 7 bases from V and 5 from J; bases not matched to a gene: 4.

This chain uses TRBV29-1 with TRBJ2-1; TRBD1 matches at 8 bases. J was trimmed by 3 bases and V by 7 bases; bases with no gene match: 8. CDR3 length: 14 residues. Germline V CDR1 and CDR2: SQVTM, ANQGSEA. DNA of the CDR3: TGCAGCGCTACTCGGACAGGGAACTACAATGAGCAGTTCTTC. It codes for CSATRTGNYNEQFF.

The chain carries TRBV2 and TRBJ2-3, with D possibly being TRBD1 (5 bases). Germline V gene sequence: CDR1 SNHLY, CDR2 FYNNEI. This CDR3 has 16 residues. V was cut by 3 bases and J by 4 bases, with 17 bases left in between. In DNA, the CDR3 is TGTGCCAGCAGTGAGGGCAGGGCTTTCTTACCAGATACGCAGTATTTT. As protein: CASSEGRAFLPDTQYF.

V and J are TRBV30 and TRBJ2-6; 7 bases align to TRBD1. This CDR3 comprises 12 residues. The V gene end was trimmed by 2 bases and the J gene end by 10 bases; junction bases not matched to a gene: 2. The germline V gene encodes CDR1 GTSNPN and CDR2 SVGIG (reference sequence). In nucleotides, the CDR3 is TGTGCCTGGAGTTGGACAGGTAACGTCCTGACTTTC. Residues: CAWSWTGNVLTF.